This entry concerns a single T cell receptor (beta chain). This entry belongs to a study of shared clonotypes between healthy human individuals. Each cell subset's genomic DNA was divided evenly among several immunoSEQ plates. Measured with immunoSEQ multiplex PCR; TCRdb has only the in-frame clones, and not every one. Seen here are a few million clones, 85% to 95% observed once, and the top ten hold 0.37%. In germline, CDR1 is KGHSH, CDR2 LQKENI. The CDR3 sequence is 15 residues long. Trimming pared 3 bases from V and 4 bases from J, leaving 16 bases between. Material for sequencing was naive CD4+ T cells from PBMCs. Indicated subset: CD45RA+ positively selected. This chain links TRBV18 with TRBJ2-7, with a tentative D call TRBD1 (6 bases). The clonotype comes from a man between 18 and 35 years old in good health. Some clones in this sample may be carry-over from other donors' samples. This chain's CDR3 is CASSPRLQGSYEQYF. The CDR3 nucleotides read TGTGCCAGCTCACCGCGCTTACAGGGAAGTTACGAGCAGTACTTC.